This T cell receptor (beta chain) was profiled in a study of cytomegalovirus exposure and HLA in healthy donors. Study as a whole: Among over 300 genotyped donors, 80% to 90% fell in the Caucasian-associated ancestry cluster.

Points from the study as a whole: Cytomegalovirus status, reportedly, was diagnosed with high specificity and sensitivity by the classifier. Compared with the roughly 700-donor mean, an Asian-associated ancestry cluster reportedly had fewer N-insertions, according to a later analysis. Reports state that TCR beta sequences accurately predicted most subjects' HLA-A and HLA-B alleles.

Germline loops: CDR1 MNHEY, CDR2 SMNVEV (reference sequence). The CDR3 length is 13 residues. The V gene lost 5 bases and the J gene lost 5 bases, with 12 bases spanning the gap. PCR amplification relied on 60 Vbeta primers (plus 13 Jbeta primers). Clones were sequenced by immunoSEQ multiplex PCR, and TCRdb holds only the in-frame ones, with some missing. The data hold about 140,000 clones, with 73% observed a single time. As for this clone: Its matching antigen is unknown.

The receptor was derived from a woman aged 40 to 55 in good health and CMV-seronegative. The rearrangement uses TRBV27 and TRBJ2-5, with D perhaps matching TRBD1 (5 bases). What was sequenced was PBMCs. CDR3 DNA sequence: TGTGCCAGCAGTAACGACAGTCCTGAGACCCAGTACTTC. It is translated as CASSNDSPETQYF.